This T cell receptor (beta chain) was identified in a study of naive and memory T cell subsets. Germline V gene lookup returns CDR1 SEHNR and CDR2 FQNEAQ (reference sequence). The ends were cut back, 5 bases at V and 2 bases at J, with 10 bases in the middle. CDR3 length equals 14 residues. General study findings and limits: No ground truth validated the naive and memory repertoire findings.

Regarding this clonotype: As yet, its antigen is unknown.

An equimolar mix of two oligonucleotides served as the beta constant-region primer for TRBC1 and TRBC2. In TCRdb, the UMI-ligation and nested PCR reads were re-called with MiXCR into one record per CDR3 protein. The data show about 21,000 distinct CDR3 sequences, approximately 9.9% seen once. From the second PCR step, alpha and beta chains were amplified apart. Four subsets defined by CD45RA and CD27 were sorted after CD3, CD4, CD8 and live/dead staining. Sample: central memory CD8+ T cells from blood. The V gene is TRBV7-9, the J gene TRBJ2-1; D gene unclear. The receptor was derived from a human donor in good health. The CDR3 sequence: CASSHETAYNEQFF. The CDR3 DNA reads as TGTGCCAGCAGCCACGAGACCGCCTACAATGAGCAGTTCTTC.